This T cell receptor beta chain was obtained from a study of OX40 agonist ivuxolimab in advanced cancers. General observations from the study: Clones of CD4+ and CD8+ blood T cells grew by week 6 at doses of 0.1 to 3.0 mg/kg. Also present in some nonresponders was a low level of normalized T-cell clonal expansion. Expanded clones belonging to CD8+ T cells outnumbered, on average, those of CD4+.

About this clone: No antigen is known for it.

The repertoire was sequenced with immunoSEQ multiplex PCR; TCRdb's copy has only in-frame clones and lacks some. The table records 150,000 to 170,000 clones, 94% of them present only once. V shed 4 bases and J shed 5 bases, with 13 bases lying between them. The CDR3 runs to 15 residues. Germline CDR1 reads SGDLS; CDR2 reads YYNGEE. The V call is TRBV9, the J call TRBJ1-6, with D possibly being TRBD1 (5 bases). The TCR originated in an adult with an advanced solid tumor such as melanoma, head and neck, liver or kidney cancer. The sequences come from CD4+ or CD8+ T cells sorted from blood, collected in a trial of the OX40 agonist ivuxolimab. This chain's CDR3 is CASSTPGTHNSPLHF. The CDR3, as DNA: TGTGCCAGCAGCACACCCGGGACTCATAATTCACCCCTCCACTTT.